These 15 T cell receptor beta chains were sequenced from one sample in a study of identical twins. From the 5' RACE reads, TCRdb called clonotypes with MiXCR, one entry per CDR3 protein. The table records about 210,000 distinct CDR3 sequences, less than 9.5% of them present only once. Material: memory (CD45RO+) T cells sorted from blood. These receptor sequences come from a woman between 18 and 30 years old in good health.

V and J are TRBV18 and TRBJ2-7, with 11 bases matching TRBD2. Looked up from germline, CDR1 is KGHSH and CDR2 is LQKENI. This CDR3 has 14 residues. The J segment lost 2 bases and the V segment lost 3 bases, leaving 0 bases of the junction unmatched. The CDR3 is CASSPTSGTYEQYF. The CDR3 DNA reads TGTGCCAGCTCACCGACTAGCGGGACCTACGAGCAGTACTTC.

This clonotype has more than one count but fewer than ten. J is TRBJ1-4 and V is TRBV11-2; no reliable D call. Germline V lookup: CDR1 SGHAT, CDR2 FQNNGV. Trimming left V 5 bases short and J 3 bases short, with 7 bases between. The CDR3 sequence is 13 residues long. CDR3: CASSGQANEKLFF. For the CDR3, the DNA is TGTGCCAGCAGCGGCCAAGCTAATGAAAAACTGTTTTTT.

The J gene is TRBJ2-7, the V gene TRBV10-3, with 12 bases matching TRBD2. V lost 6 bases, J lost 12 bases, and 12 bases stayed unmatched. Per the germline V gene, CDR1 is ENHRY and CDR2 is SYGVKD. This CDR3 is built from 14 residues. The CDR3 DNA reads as TGTGCCATCAGCTACGGGACTAGCGGGTCGTCACCGTACTTC. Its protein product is CAISYGTSGSSPYF.

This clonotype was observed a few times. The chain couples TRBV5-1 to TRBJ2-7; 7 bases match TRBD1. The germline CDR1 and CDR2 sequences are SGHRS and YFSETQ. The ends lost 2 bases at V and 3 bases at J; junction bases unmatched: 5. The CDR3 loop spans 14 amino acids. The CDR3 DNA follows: TGCGCCAGCAGCTTAGGACAGGCTTACTACGAGCAGTACTTC. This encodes CASSLGQAYYEQYF.

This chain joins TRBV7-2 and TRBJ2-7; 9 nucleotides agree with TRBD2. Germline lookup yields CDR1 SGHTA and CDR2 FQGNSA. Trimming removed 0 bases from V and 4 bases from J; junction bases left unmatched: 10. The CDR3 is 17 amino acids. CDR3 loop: CASSLARASGDPYEQYF. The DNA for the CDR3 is TGTGCCAGCAGCTTAGCTCGGGCTAGCGGGGACCCTTACGAGCAGTACTTC.

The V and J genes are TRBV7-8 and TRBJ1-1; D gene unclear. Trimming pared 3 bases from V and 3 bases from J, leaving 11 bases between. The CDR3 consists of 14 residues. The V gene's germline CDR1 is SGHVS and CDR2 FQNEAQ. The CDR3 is CASSLETRYTEAFF. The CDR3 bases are TGTGCCAGCAGCTTGGAAACGCGGTACACTGAAGCTTTCTTT. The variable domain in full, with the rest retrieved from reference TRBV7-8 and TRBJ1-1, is GAGVSQSPRYKVAKRGQDVALRCDPISGHVSLFWYQQALGQGPEFLTYFQNEAQLDKSGLPSDRFFAERPEGSVSTLKIQRTQQEDSAVYLCASSLETRYTEAFFGQGTRLTVV.

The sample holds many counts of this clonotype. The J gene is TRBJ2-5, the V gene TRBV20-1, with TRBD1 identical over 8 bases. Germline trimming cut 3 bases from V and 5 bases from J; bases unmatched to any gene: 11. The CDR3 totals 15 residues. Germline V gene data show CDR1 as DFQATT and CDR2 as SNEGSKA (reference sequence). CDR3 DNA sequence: TGCAGTGCTAGGGCGCCGGGACAGGACGGGGAGACCCAGTACTTC. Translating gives CSARAPGQDGETQYF.

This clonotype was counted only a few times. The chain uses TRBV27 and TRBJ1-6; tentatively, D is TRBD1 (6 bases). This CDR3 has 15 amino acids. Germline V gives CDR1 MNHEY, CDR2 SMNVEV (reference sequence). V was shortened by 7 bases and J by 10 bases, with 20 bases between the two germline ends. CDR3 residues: CASTGRGLFNSPLHF. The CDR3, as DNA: TGTGCCAGCACCGGGCGGGGGCTATTCAACTCACCCCTCCACTTT.

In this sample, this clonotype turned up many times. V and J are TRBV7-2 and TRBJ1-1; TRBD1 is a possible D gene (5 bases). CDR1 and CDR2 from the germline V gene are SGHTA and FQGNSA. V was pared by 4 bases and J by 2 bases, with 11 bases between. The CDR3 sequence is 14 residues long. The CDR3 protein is CASSWDGENTEAFF. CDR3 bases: TGTGCCAGCAGCTGGGACGGGGAAAACACTGAAGCTTTCTTT.

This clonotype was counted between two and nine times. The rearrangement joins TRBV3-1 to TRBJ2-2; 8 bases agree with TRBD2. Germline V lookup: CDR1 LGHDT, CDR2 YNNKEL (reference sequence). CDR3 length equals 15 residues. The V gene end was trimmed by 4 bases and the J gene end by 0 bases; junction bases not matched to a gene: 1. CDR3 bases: TGTGCCAGCAGCCCAGCGGGGGCGAACACCGGGGAGCTGTTTTTT. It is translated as CASSPAGANTGELFF.

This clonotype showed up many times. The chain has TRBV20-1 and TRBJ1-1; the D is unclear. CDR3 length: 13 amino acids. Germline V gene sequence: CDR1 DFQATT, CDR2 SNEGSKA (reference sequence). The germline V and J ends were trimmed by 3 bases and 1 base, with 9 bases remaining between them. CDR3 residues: CSASRRGNTEAFF. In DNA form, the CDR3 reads TGCAGTGCTAGTCGGCGGGGGAACACTGAAGCTTTCTTT.

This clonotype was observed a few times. CDR3 loop: CASSPQKGAYEQYF. DNA for the CDR3: TGTGCCAGCAGCCCTCAAAAAGGAGCCTACGAGCAGTACTTC. The genes are TRBV7-2 and TRBJ2-7; D unresolved. The CDR3 runs to 14 residues. Trimming cost V 5 bases and J 2 bases, with 13 bases left between them. Per the germline V gene, CDR1 is SGHTA and CDR2 is FQGNSA.

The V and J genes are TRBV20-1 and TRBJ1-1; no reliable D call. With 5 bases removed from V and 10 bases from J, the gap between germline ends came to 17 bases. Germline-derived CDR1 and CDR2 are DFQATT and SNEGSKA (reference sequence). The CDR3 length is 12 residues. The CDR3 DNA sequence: TGCAGTGCTTCCGACCAAATAGATTCAGCTTTCTTT. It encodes CSASDQIDSAFF.

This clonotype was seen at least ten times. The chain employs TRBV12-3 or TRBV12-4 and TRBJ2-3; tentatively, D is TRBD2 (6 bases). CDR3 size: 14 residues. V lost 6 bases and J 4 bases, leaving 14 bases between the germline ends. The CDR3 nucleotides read TGTGCCAGCAGGGTGTCTAGCGCCCCAGATACGCAGTATTTT. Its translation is CASRVSSAPDTQYF.

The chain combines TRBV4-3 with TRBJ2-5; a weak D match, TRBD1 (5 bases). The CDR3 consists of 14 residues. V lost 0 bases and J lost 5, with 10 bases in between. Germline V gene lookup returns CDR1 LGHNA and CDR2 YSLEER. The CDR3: CASSQDFRGETQYF. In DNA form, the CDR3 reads TGCGCCAGCAGCCAAGATTTTAGGGGCGAGACCCAGTACTTC.